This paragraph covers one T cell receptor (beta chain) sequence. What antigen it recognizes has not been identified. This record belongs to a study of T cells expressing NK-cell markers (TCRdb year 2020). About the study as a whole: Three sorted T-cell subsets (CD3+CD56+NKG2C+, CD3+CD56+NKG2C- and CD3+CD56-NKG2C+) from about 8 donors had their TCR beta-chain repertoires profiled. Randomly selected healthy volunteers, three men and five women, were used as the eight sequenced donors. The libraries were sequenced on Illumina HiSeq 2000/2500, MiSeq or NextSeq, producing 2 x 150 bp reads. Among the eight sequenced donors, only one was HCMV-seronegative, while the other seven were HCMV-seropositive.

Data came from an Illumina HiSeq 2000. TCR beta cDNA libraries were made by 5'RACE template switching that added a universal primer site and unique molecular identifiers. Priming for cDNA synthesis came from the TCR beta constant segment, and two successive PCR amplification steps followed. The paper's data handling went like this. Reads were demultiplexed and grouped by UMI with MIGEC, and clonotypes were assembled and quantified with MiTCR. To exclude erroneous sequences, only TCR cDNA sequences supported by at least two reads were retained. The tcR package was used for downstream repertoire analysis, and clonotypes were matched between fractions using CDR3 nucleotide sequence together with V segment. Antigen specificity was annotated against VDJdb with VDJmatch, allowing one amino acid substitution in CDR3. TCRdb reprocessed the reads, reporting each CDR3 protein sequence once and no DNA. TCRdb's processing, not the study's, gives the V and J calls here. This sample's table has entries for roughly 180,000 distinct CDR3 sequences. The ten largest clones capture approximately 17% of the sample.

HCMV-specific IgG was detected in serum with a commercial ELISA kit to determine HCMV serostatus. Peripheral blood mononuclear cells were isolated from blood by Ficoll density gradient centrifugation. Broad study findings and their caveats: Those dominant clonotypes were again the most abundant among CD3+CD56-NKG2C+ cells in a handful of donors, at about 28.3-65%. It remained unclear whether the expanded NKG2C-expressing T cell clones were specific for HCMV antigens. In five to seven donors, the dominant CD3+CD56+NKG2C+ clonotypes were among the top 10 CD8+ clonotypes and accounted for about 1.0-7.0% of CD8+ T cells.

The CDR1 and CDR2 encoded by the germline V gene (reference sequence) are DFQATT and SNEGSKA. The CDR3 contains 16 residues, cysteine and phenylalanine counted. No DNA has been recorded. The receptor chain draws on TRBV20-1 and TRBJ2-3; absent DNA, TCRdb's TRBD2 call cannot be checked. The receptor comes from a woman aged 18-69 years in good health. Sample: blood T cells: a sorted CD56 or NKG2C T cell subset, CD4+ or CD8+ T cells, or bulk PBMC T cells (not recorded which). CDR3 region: CSARDPGGGVRGTQYF.